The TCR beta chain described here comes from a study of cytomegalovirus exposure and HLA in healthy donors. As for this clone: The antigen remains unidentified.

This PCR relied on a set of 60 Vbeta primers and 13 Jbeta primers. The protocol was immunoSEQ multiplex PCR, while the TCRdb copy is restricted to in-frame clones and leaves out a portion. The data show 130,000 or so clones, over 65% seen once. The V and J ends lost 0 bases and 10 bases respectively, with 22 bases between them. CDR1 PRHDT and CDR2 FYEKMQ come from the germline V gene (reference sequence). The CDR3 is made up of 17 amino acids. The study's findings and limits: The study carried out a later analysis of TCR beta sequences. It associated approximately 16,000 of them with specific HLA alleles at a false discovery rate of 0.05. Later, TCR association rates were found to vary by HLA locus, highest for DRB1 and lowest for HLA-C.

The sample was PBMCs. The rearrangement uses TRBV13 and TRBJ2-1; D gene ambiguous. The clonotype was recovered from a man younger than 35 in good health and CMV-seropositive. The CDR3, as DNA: TGTGCCAGCAGCTTAGGCCTTGGAGCGCTCTCGAACGGGGAGCAGTTCTTC. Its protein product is CASSLGLGALSNGEQFF.